These T cell receptor beta chains were read from a single sample in a study of beta chain features in type 1 diabetes. The table came from immunoSEQ multiplex PCR; TCRdb's copy has only in-frame clones and leaves some out. The sample lists under 500,000 clones, approximately 28% occurring once. Sequencing was done on a sample of naive CD4+ T cells from blood. All receptors derive from a man aged 18-30 years in good health. The CDR3 runs from the conserved cysteine through the conserved F or W. Each record gives: CDR3 length, D gene, V gene, clone size, J gene, CDR3 protein, CDR3 DNA. A D gene is named only where the DNA matches it firmly. Clone size is not always given. Where it is, it says once, few, many or a class for expanded clones.

12	TRBD2	TRBV29-1	few	TRBJ2-3	CSVTSGTDTQYF	TGCAGCGTGACTAGCGGGACAGATACGCAGTATTTT
14	TRBD1	TRBV6-5	NA	TRBJ1-1	CASRFDRGPTEAFF	TGTGCCAGCAGATTCGACAGGGGGCCCACTGAAGCTTTCTTT
12	NA	TRBV7-9	NA	TRBJ2-3	CASSLVQDTQYF	TGTGCCAGCAGCTTAGTTCAGGATACGCAGTATTTT
15	TRBD1	TRBV9	NA	TRBJ2-7	CASSARGIGPYEQYF	TGTGCCAGCAGCGCCAGGGGGATTGGACCCTACGAGCAGTACTTC
11	NA	TRBV10-3	NA	TRBJ2-7	CAISGGVEQYF	TGTGCCATCAGTGGAGGGGTCGAGCAGTACTTC
20	TRBD1	TRBV9	NA	TRBJ2-1	CASSVASPPRTGDPLNEQFF	TGTGCCAGCAGCGTAGCTAGTCCCCCCCGGACAGGGGACCCTTTGAATGAGCAGTTCTTC
14	NA	TRBV15	NA	TRBJ2-3	CATSRDGSTDTQYF	TGTGCCACCAGCAGAGACGGGAGCACAGATACGCAGTATTTT
15	TRBD2	TRBV9	NA	TRBJ2-1	CASSHRLAGVYEQFF	TGTGCCAGCAGCCACAGACTAGCGGGGGTTTATGAGCAGTTCTTC
13	NA	TRBV7-9	NA	TRBJ2-2	CASSFAGTGELFF	TGTGCCAGCAGCTTTGCTGGAACCGGGGAGCTGTTTTTT
12	NA	TRBV30	NA	TRBJ1-1	CAWSVDYSEAFF	TGTGCCTGGAGCGTCGACTACTCTGAAGCTTTCTTT
14	NA	TRBV5-1	few	TRBJ2-7	CASSSTVGGYEQYF	TGCGCCAGCAGCTCAACCGTCGGCGGCTACGAGCAGTACTTC
18	TRBD2	TRBV19	NA	TRBJ2-1	CASSSWTSGGSSYNEQFF	TGTGCCAGTAGTTCCTGGACTAGCGGGGGTAGCTCCTACAATGAGCAGTTCTTC
12	TRBD1	TRBV29-1	NA	TRBJ1-2	CSGYRTGNGYTF	TGCAGCGGATATCGGACAGGGAATGGCTACACCTTC
18	TRBD2	TRBV4-3	NA	TRBJ2-3	CASSQDLRTSGRTDTQYF	TGCGCCAGCAGCCAAGATCTAAGGACTAGCGGGAGGACAGATACGCAGTATTTT
14	NA	TRBV9	NA	TRBJ1-2	CASRRTPINYGYTF	TGTGCCAGCAGACGGACACCGATTAACTATGGCTACACCTTC
14	NA	TRBV7-9	once	TRBJ2-5	CASSPSGLPETQYF	TGTGCCAGCAGCCCCTCGGGGCTTCCGGAGACCCAGTACTTC
15	NA	TRBV5-1	NA	TRBJ2-7	CASSLGQLDSYEQYF	TGCGCCAGCAGCTTGGGACAGTTGGACTCCTACGAGCAGTACTTC
15	TRBD2	TRBV2	NA	TRBJ2-1	CASRESGRAYNEQFF	TGTGCCAGCAGGGAAAGCGGGAGGGCCTACAATGAGCAGTTCTTC
15	TRBD2	TRBV4-1	NA	TRBJ2-7	CASSQSGLAASEQYF	TGCGCCAGCAGCCAATCGGGACTAGCTGCCTCCGAGCAGTACTTC
14	NA	TRBV2	NA	TRBJ1-5	CASSGQLGDQPQHF	TGTGCCAGCAGTGGACAGTTAGGGGATCAGCCCCAGCATTTT
13	NA	TRBV30	NA	TRBJ2-3	CAWERVFTDTQYF	TGTGCCTGGGAGCGGGTATTCACAGATACGCAGTATTTT
15	TRBD1	TRBV4-2	NA	TRBJ2-2	CASKWDRGSTGELFF	TGTGCCAGCAAATGGGACAGGGGAAGCACCGGGGAGCTGTTTTTT
15	NA	TRBV28	NA	TRBJ2-1	CASTLNPGTYNEQFF	TGTGCCAGCACTCTTAATCCAGGGACGTACAATGAGCAGTTCTTC
13	NA	TRBV5-1	few	TRBJ1-1	CASSLELNTEAFF	TGCGCCAGCAGCTTGGAACTGAACACTGAAGCTTTCTTT
16	NA	TRBV15	few	TRBJ2-1	CATSPSVSSSYNEQFF	TGTGCCACCAGCCCTAGCGTCTCTAGCTCCTACAATGAGCAGTTCTTC
17	NA	TRBV7-2	NA	TRBJ2-1	CASSLLAGTSSYNEQFF	TGTGCCAGCAGCTTACTAGCAGGAACCAGCTCCTACAATGAGCAGTTCTTC
16	TRBD2	TRBV2	few	TRBJ2-2	CASSSRTSANTGELFF	TGTGCCAGCAGTAGCCGGACTAGCGCGAACACCGGGGAGCTGTTTTTT
15	TRBD1	TRBV11-3	few	TRBJ2-1	CASSSHGTGGDEQFF	TGTGCCAGCAGCTCCCACGGGACAGGGGGAGATGAGCAGTTCTTC
16	TRBD2	TRBV7-2	NA	TRBJ2-3	CASSQRTAGAYDTQYF	TGTGCCAGCAGCCAGCGAACGGCGGGAGCATACGATACGCAGTATTTT
13	NA	TRBV7-9	NA	TRBJ2-5	CASSLSRAETQYF	TGTGCCAGCAGCTTAAGCCGGGCGGAGACCCAGTACTTC
16	NA	TRBV4-3	NA	TRBJ2-1	CASSQGGTSSYNEQFF	TGCGCCAGCAGCCAAGGAGGAACAAGCTCCTACAATGAGCAGTTCTTC
15	TRBD2	TRBV7-3	few	TRBJ2-1	CASSLVAGGNNEQFF	TGTGCCAGCAGCTTGGTAGCGGGAGGTAACAATGAGCAGTTCTTC
15	TRBD2	TRBV6-1	few	TRBJ2-1	CASSGALAKLNEQFF	TGTGCCAGCAGTGGGGCACTAGCGAAGCTCAATGAGCAGTTCTTC
14	TRBD1	TRBV7-6	NA	TRBJ1-4	CASGRRTGFEKLFF	TGTGCCAGCGGTAGACGGACAGGTTTTGAAAAACTGTTTTTT
14	NA	TRBV7-2	NA	TRBJ2-7	CASSLIGRAYEQYF	TGTGCCAGCAGCTTAATCGGCCGAGCCTACGAGCAGTACTTC
14	TRBD2	TRBV10-3	few	TRBJ2-3	CAIAREPGTDTQYF	TGTGCCATCGCGCGGGAGCCAGGGACTGATACGCAGTATTTT
15	NA	TRBV18	NA	TRBJ2-6	CASSPLSSGANVLTF	TGTGCCAGCTCACCATTAAGTTCTGGGGCCAACGTCCTGACTTTC
14	NA	TRBV10-3	few	TRBJ2-3	CAISVDGRTDTQYF	TGTGCCATCAGTGTTGATGGACGCACAGATACGCAGTATTTT
15	TRBD1	TRBV25-1	NA	TRBJ1-2	CASRGTGAHNYGYTF	TGTGCCAGCAGGGGGACAGGGGCACACAACTATGGCTACACCTTC
10	NA	TRBV20-1	few	TRBJ2-7	CSAGSYEQYF	TGCAGTGCTGGATCCTACGAGCAGTACTTC
12	NA	TRBV30	NA	TRBJ1-1	CAWGQGSAEAFF	TGTGCCTGGGGCCAGGGTTCCGCTGAAGCTTTCTTT
14	TRBD1	TRBV13	few	TRBJ2-5	CASSLVGTETTQYF	TGTGCCAGCAGCTTAGTAGGGACAGAGACAACCCAGTACTTC
11	NA	TRBV30	few	TRBJ2-3	CAWSPTDTQYF	TGTGCCTGGAGTCCCACAGATACGCAGTATTTT
14	NA	TRBV4-1	once	TRBJ1-5	CASRSQYSNQPQHF	TGCGCCAGCAGGTCACAGTATAGCAATCAGCCCCAGCATTTT
15	NA	TRBV7-2	NA	TRBJ2-5	CASSLVGRSQETQYF	TGTGCCAGCAGCTTAGTAGGCCGGAGCCAAGAGACCCAGTACTTC
13	NA	TRBV4-1	few	TRBJ2-5	CASSQGPKETQYF	TGCGCCAGCAGCCAAGGCCCGAAGGAGACCCAGTACTTC
15	NA	TRBV5-1	few	TRBJ2-1	CASSLDPLGYNEQFF	TGCGCCAGCAGCTTGGACCCTTTAGGATACAATGAGCAGTTCTTC
14	NA	TRBV14	few	TRBJ2-7	CASSRRPGVYEQYF	TGTGCCAGCAGCCGCAGACCTGGGGTCTACGAGCAGTACTTC
15	TRBD2	TRBV7-8	NA	TRBJ2-1	CASSLDGTSANEQFF	TGTGCCAGCAGCTTAGATGGGACTAGCGCTAATGAGCAGTTCTTC